The rows below give T cell receptor beta chains drawn from one sample of a study of blood T cell repertoires in COVID-19. The method was immunoSEQ multiplex PCR; TCRdb's version includes in-frame clones alone and lacks a portion of them. Altogether 100,000 or so clones are present, about nine tenths being singletons, with the ten largest covering 2.1%. The material sequenced was peripheral blood. The receptors come from a man aged 45-65 years with active COVID-19. The CDR3 runs from the conserved cysteine through the conserved F or W. D genes are given only for firm matches. Clone size appears in some rows only: once, few, many, or a class for an expanded clone.

CDR3 DNA,CDR3 protein,J gene,clone size,V gene,D gene
TGTGCCAGCAGCGCCCCGGGACTAGCATCGGATACGCAGTATTTT,CASSAPGLASDTQYF,TRBJ2-3,.,TRBV5-6,TRBD2
TGTGCCAGCAGCTTCCCCCGGGACTACCAAACCGGATTCTTC,CASSFPRDYQTGFF,TRBJ2-1,.,TRBV11-3,TRBD2
TGTGCCAGCTCACAACTTTCCCGGGTCCAGAGTACTGAAGCTTTCTTT,CASSQLSRVQSTEAFF,TRBJ1-1,once,TRBV18,.
TGCGCCAGCAGGACAATGCGACAGGGACAGGGTGAAGCTTTCTTT,CASRTMRQGQGEAFF,TRBJ1-1,.,TRBV10-2,TRBD1
TGTGCCAGTAGTATAACATATCAGCCCCAGCATTTT,CASSITYQPQHF,TRBJ1-5,.,TRBV19,.
TGTGCCAGCAGCCCCTCCGCAGGTAGGGGGCGGGAGCAGTTCTTC,CASSPSAGRGREQFF,TRBJ2-1,.,TRBV3-1/TRBV3-2,TRBD1
TGTGCCATCAGTGAGGGACAGGAGCAGTACTTC,CAISEGQEQYF,TRBJ2-7,once,TRBV10-3,.
TGTGCCAGCAGCTTAATCACCCCAGGACAGGGCTATGGCTACACCTTC,CASSLITPGQGYGYTF,TRBJ1-2,.,TRBV7-2,TRBD1
TGTGCCAGCTCACCAGGACAGGGGGTCATGACCGGGGAGCTGTTTTTT,CASSPGQGVMTGELFF,TRBJ2-2,.,TRBV18,TRBD1
TGTGCCAGTAGTATAGGCCCGGGGTCAGCTTTCTTT,CASSIGPGSAFF,TRBJ1-1,.,TRBV19,.
TGTGCCAGCATGGCCAGCGGGAGGACAGATACGCAGTATTTT,CASMASGRTDTQYF,TRBJ2-3,.,TRBV11-2,TRBD2
TGCGCCTCCCTGGGACATTACGGGGAGCTGTTTTTT,CASLGHYGELFF,TRBJ2-2,.,TRBV10-2,.
TGTGCCAACGGGCGGTTGGCTAGCGGAAACAATGAGCAGTTCTTC,CANGRLASGNNEQFF,TRBJ2-1,.,TRBV2,TRBD2
TGCGCCAGCAGCTTACTAGCGGGGGGGCCGAATGAGCAGTTCTTC,CASSLLAGGPNEQFF,TRBJ2-1,.,TRBV5-1,TRBD2
TGTGCCAGCAGCTCAAATTCACCCCTCCACTTT,CASSSNSPLHF,TRBJ1-6,.,TRBV11-2,.
TGTGCCAGCAGCCAAGAGGTACAGAAGAACACTGAAGCTTTCTTT,CASSQEVQKNTEAFF,TRBJ1-1,.,TRBV4-2,.
TGTGCCAGTAGTGTCCAGGGGATGAACACTGAAGCTTTCTTT,CASSVQGMNTEAFF,TRBJ1-1,once,TRBV19,.
TGTGCCAGTAGTGAGGGGCTTCTGCGGGAGGGTCCCTACAATGAGCAGTTCTTC,CASSEGLLREGPYNEQFF,TRBJ2-1,few,TRBV19,TRBD2
TGTGCCAGCAGCAGCGGAACCAGGGGATCTGAAGCTTTCTTT,CASSSGTRGSEAFF,TRBJ1-1,.,TRBV11-2,.
TGTGCCAGCAGCGCGACACCCGACAGCCGCTATGGCCACACCTTC,CASSATPDSRYGHTF,TRBJ1-2,.,TRBV3-1/TRBV3-2,.
TGTGCCAGCAGCTTAGGGCCGGGACAGGCAAACACTGAAGCTTTCTTT,CASSLGPGQANTEAFF,TRBJ1-1,.,TRBV11-2,TRBD1
TGTGCCAGCAGCTTAGTTGGAGCGGGGCCACCAGGCAATGAGCAGTTCTTC,CASSLVGAGPPGNEQFF,TRBJ2-1,.,TRBV7-2,TRBD2
TGTGCCACCAGCAGAGAGACTACATGGAATCAGCCCCAGCATTTT,CATSRETTWNQPQHF,TRBJ1-5,few,TRBV15,.
TGTGCCAGTAGTATAGTGGAGGGACGCTACAATGAGCAGTTCTTC,CASSIVEGRYNEQFF,TRBJ2-1,.,TRBV19,.
TGTGCCAGCTCACCAGGACTAGCGGGGCGCCAGACCCAGTACTTC,CASSPGLAGRQTQYF,TRBJ2-5,.,TRBV18,TRBD2
TGTGCCATCAGTGAGTTAGAACAGGGGGCGTCAGATACGCAGTATTTT,CAISELEQGASDTQYF,TRBJ2-3,.,TRBV10-3,TRBD1
TGCGCCAGCAGCGTAAGGGGACTAGCCTCAGGCGACGAGCAGTTCTTC,CASSVRGLASGDEQFF,TRBJ2-1,.,TRBV5-1,TRBD2
TGTGCCAGCAGCCCCCTCCGTTTTTCCGGCACTGAAGCTTTCTTT,CASSPLRFSGTEAFF,TRBJ1-1,.,TRBV9,.
TGCGCCAGCAGCTTGTCTGGACAGGGGGGTGCAACTAATGAAAAACTGTTTTTT,CASSLSGQGGATNEKLFF,TRBJ1-4,.,TRBV5-1,TRBD1